This TCR beta chain was documented in a study of cytomegalovirus exposure and HLA in healthy donors. The germline CDR1 and CDR2 sequences are SGHRS and YFSETQ. Trimming took off 3 bases at V and 4 bases at J, with 10 bases between the two ends. The CDR3 totals 14 residues. This clone was counted a few times. The antigen remains unidentified. This PCR relied on a set of 60 Vbeta primers and 13 Jbeta primers. Measured with immunoSEQ multiplex PCR; TCRdb has only the in-frame clones, and not every one. The sample has 150,000 to 200,000 clones, approximately 72% seen once; the top ten hold around 2.4%. Regarding the study as a whole: TCR beta chains numbering roughly 150 were designated cytomegalovirus-associated. Segments of the TCR beta V type were, in most cases, productive about 90% or about 30% of the time in an earlier analysis. Fewer N-insertions than the roughly 630-donor mean were reportedly shown by an Asian-associated ancestry cluster in a later analysis. 87-base-pair reads could not separate some V segments, including TRBV6-2 and TRBV6-3.

The chain carries TRBV5-1 and TRBJ1-4; no reliable D call. Sequencing was performed on PBMCs. The receptor's source is a female donor in good health and CMV-seronegative. CDR3 loop: CASSSDGDNEKLFF. The CDR3 DNA reads as TGCGCCAGCAGCTCCGACGGAGATAATGAAAAACTGTTTTTT.